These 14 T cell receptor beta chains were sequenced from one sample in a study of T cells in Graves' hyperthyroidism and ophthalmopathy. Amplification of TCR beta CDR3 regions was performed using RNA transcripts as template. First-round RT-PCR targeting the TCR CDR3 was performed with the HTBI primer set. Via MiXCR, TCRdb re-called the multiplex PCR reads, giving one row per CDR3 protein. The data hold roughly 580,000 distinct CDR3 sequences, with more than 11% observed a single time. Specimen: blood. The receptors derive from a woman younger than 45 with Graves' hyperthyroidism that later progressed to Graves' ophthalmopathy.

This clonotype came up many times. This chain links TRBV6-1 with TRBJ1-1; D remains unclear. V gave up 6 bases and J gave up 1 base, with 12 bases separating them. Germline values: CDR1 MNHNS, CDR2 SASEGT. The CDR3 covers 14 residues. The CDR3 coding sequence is TGTGCCAGCAGCCCGTCGGGTAGGAACACTGAAGCTTTCTTT. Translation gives CASSPSGRNTEAFF.

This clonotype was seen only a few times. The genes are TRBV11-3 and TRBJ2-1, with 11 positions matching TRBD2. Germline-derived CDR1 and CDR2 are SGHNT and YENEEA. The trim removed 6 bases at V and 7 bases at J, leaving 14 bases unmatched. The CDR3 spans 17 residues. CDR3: CASRGPGLAEPWNEQFF. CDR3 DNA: TGTGCCAGCAGAGGCCCGGGACTAGCGGAGCCCTGGAATGAGCAGTTCTTC. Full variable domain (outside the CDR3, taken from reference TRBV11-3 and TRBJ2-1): EAGVVQSPRYKIIEKKQPVAFWCNPISGHNTLYWYLQNLGQGPELLIRYENEEAVDDSQLPKDRFSAERLKGVDSTLKIQPAELGDSAVYLCASRGPGLAEPWNEQFFGPGTRLTVL.

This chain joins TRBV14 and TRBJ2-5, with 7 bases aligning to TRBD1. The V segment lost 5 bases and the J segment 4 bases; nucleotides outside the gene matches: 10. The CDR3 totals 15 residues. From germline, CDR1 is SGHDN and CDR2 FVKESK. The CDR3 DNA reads TGTGCCAGCAGCAAGGGGGCTATTGCGGTAGAGACCCAGTACTTC. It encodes CASSKGAIAVETQYF.

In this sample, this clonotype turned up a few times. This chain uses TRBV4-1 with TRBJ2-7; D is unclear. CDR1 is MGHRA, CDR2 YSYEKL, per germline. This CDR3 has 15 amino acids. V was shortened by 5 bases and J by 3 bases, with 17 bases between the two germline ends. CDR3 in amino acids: CASSLLLTSDYEQYF. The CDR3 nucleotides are TGCGCCAGCAGCTTACTCCTTACTTCCGACTACGAGCAGTACTTC.

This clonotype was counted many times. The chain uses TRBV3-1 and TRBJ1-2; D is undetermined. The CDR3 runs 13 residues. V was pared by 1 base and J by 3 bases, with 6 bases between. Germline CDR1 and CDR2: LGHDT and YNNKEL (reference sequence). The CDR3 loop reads CASSQAPYYGYTF. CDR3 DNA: TGTGCCAGCAGCCAAGCACCCTACTATGGCTACACCTTC. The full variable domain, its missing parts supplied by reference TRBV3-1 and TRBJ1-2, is DTAVSQTPKYLVTQMGNDKSIKCEQNLGHDTMYWYKQDSKKFLKIMFSYNNKELIINETVPNRFSPKSPDKAHLNLHINSLELGDSAVYFCASSQAPYYGYTFGSGTRLTVV.

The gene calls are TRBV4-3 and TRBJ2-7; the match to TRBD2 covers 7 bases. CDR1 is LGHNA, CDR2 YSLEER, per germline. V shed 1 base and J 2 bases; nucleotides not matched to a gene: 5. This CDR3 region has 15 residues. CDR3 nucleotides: TGCGCCAGCAGCCAAGGTCTAGCGGACGCCTACGAGCAGTACTTC. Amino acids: CASSQGLADAYEQYF.

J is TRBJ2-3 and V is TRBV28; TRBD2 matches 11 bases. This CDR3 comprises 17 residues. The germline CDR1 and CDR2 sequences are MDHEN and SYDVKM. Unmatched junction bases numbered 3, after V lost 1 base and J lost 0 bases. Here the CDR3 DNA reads TGTGCCAGCAGTTTATCTAGCGGGAGGACTAGCACAGATACGCAGTATTTT. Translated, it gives CASSLSSGRTSTDTQYF.

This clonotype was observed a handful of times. The CDR3: CASSTATDSNQPQHF. The CDR3 DNA is TGTGCCAGCAGTACCGCCACGGATAGCAATCAGCCCCAGCATTTT. The chain carries TRBV6-1 and TRBJ1-5, with no clear D. The CDR3 loop spans 15 amino acids. V was clipped by 5 bases and J by 0 bases, with 11 bases between them. Germline V gene lookup returns CDR1 MNHNS and CDR2 SASEGT.

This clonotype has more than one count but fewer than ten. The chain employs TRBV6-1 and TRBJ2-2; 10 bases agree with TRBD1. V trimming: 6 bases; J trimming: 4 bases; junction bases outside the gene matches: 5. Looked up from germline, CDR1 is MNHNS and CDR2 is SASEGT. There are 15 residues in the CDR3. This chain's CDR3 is CASRKGQGITGELFF. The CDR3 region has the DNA TGTGCCAGCAGGAAGGGACAGGGGATCACCGGGGAGCTGTTTTTT.

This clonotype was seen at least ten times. The chain's CDR3 is CAIMTIGTGDNEQFF. CDR3 DNA sequence: TGTGCCATCATGACCATCGGGACAGGGGACAATGAGCAGTTCTTC. This chain joins TRBV10-3 and TRBJ2-1; 10 bases match TRBD1. Germline CDR1 is ENHRY and CDR2 is SYGVKD. This CDR3 has 15 residues. The V gene end was trimmed by 7 bases and the J gene end by 5 bases; junction bases not matched to a gene: 8.

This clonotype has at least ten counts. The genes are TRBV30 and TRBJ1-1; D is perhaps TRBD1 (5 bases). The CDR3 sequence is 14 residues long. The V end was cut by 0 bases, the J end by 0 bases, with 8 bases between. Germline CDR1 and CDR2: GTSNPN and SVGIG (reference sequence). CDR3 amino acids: CAWSVGTVNTEAFF. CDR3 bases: TGTGCCTGGAGTGTTGGGACGGTGAACACTGAAGCTTTCTTT.

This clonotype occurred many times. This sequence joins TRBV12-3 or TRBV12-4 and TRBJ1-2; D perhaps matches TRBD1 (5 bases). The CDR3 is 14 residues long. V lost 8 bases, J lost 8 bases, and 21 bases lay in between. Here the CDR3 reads CASGPDRDSLGYTF. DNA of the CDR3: TGTGCCAGCGGCCCGGACCGGGACTCCCTGGGCTACACCTTC.

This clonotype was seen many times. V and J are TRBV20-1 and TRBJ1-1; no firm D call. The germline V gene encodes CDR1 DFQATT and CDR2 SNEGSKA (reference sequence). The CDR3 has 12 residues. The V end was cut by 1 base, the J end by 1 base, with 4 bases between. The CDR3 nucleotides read TGCAGTGCTAGAGGAGGGAACACTGAAGCTTTCTTT. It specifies CSARGGNTEAFF.

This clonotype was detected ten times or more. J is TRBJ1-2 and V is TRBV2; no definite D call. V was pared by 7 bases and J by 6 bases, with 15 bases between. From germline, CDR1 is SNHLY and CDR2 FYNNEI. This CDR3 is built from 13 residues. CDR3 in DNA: TGTGCCAGCACTAACAGCAAGATCGATGGCTACACCTTC. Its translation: CASTNSKIDGYTF.